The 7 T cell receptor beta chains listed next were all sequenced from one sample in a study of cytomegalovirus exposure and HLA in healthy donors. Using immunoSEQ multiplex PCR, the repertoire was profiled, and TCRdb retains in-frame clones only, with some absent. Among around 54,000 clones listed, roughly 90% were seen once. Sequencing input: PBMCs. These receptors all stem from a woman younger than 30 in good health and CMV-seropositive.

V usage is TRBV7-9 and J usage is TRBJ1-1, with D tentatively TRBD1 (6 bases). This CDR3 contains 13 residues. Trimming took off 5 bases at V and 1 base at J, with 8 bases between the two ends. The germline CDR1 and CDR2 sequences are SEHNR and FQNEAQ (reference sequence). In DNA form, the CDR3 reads TGTGCCAGCAGCCTACAGGGGAACACTGAAGCTTTCTTT. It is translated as CASSLQGNTEAFF. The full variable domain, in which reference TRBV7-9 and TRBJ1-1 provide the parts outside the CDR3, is DTGVSQNPRHKITKRGQNVTFRCDPISEHNRLYWYRQTLGQGPEFLTYFQNEAQLEKSRLLSDRFSAERPKGSFSTLEIQRTEQGDSAMYLCASSLQGNTEAFFGQGTRLTVV.

CDR3 nucleotides: TGTGCCAGCAGCTCGGGATGGGGGGTGAAGACCCAGTACTTC. Translated: CASSSGWGVKTQYF. This chain joins TRBV5-4 and TRBJ2-5, with a weak D call TRBD2 (6 bases). This CDR3 region has 14 residues. Trimming left V 3 bases short and J 6 bases short, with 15 bases between. Germline V gene sequence: CDR1 SGHNT, CDR2 YYREEE (reference sequence).

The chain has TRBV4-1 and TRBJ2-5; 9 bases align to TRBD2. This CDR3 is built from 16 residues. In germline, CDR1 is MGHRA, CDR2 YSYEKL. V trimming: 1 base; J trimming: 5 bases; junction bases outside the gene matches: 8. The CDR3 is CASSQGWRGGGETQYF. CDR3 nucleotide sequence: TGCGCCAGCAGCCAAGGCTGGCGGGGGGGCGGTGAGACCCAGTACTTC.

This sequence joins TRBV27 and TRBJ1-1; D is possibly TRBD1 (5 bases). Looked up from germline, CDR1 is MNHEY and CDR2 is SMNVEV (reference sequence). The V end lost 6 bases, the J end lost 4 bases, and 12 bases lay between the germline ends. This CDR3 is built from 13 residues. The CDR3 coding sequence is TGTGCCAGCAGGCCCCATCAGGGCACTGAAGCTTTCTTT. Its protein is CASRPHQGTEAFF.

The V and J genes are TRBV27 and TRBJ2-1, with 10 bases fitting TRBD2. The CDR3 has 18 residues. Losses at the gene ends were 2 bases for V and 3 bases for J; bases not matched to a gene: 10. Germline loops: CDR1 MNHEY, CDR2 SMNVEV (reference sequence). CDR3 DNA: TGTGCCAGCAGTTTAAAACTAGCGGGGTACCAATACTACAATGAGCAGTTCTTC. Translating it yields CASSLKLAGYQYYNEQFF.

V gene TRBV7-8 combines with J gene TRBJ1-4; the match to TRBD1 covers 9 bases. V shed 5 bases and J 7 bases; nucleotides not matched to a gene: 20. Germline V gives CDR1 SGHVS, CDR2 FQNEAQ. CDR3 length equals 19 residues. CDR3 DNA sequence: TGTGCCAGCAGCCCATACACGGGGACAGGGAGGAAAAGTGGTGAAAAACTGTTTTTT. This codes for CASSPYTGTGRKSGEKLFF.

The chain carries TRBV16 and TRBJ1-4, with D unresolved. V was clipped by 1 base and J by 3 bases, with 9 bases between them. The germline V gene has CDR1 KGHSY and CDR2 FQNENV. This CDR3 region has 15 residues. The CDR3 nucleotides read TGTGCCAGCAGCCAATTCCCCGGTTCTAATGAAAAACTGTTTTTT. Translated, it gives CASSQFPGSNEKLFF.